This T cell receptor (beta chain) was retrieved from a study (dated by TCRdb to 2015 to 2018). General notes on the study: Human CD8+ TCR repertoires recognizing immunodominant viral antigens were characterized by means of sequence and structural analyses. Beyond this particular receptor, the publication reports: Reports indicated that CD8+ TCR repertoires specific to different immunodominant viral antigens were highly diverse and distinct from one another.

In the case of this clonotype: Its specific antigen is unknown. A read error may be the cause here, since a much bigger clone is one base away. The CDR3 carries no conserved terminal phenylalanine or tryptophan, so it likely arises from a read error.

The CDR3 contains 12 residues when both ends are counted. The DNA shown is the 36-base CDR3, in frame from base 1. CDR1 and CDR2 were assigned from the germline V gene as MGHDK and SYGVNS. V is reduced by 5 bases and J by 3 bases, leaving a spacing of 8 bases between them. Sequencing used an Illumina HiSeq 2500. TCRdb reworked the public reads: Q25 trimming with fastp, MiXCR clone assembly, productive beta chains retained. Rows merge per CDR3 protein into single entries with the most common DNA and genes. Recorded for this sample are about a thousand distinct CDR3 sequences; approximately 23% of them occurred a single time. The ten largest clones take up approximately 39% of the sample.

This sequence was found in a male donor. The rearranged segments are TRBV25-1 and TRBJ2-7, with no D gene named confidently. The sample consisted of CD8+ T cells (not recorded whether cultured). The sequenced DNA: TGTGCCAGCAGTTTTAATTTCTACGAGCAGTACCTC. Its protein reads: CASSFNFYEQYL.